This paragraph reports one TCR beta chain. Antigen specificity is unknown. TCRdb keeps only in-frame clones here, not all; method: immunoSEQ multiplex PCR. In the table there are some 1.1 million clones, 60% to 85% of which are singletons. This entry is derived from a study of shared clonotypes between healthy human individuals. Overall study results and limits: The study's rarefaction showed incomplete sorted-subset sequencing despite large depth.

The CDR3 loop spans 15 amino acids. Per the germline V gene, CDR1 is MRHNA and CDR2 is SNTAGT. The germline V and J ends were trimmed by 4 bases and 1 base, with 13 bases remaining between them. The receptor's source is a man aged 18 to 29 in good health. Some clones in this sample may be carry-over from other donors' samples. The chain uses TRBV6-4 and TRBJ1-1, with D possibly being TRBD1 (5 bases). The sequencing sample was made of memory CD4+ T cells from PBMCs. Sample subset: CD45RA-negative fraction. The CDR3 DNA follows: TGTGCCAGCAGTGCCTCCGGACACCCGAACACTGAAGCTTTCTTT. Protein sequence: CASSASGHPNTEAFF.